This entry lists 28 T cell receptor beta chains sequenced from one sample in a study of spatial heterogeneity in lung cancer. Noted time point: sample taken at primary tumor resection. No antigen is known for these receptors. Using its own MiXCR run on the 5' RACE reads, TCRdb lists one record per CDR3 protein. The sample consists of more than 8,000 distinct CDR3 sequences, around 11% of them appearing once. Study findings and constraints: Tumors with more nonsynonymous mutations had more expanded intratumoral alpha and beta TCRs.

The sequences come from lung tumor tissue, collected at surgery. Every receptor here comes from a female donor with early-stage non-small cell lung cancer.

This clonotype was counted at least ten times. The V call is TRBV19, the J call TRBJ1-5, with TRBD1 as a possible D gene (5 bases). The CDR3 runs 15 residues. V was shortened by 5 bases and J by 4 bases, with 15 bases between the two germline ends. Germline V lookup: CDR1 LNHDA, CDR2 SQIVND (reference sequence). The CDR3 loop reads CASSPNRRGNQPQHF. The CDR3 DNA follows: TGTGCCAGTAGTCCTAACAGGAGGGGTAATCAGCCCCAGCATTTT.

The CDR3 is CASSQWSLSRGGTDIQYF. The CDR3 DNA follows: TGCGCCAGCAGCCAATGGTCCCTATCGCGGGGGGGCACGGACATTCAGTACTTC. This chain links TRBV4-1 with TRBJ2-4, with 9 bases matching TRBD2. The CDR3 is 18 residues long. CDR1 is MGHRA and CDR2 is YSYEKL in the germline V gene. Trimming removed 2 bases from V and 8 bases from J; junction bases left unmatched: 16.

On this clonotype: A clone one base away is much larger, so this may be a read error. The chain links TRBV30 to TRBJ1-2; D is perhaps TRBD1 (5 bases). The germline gives CDR1 GTSNPN, CDR2 SVGIG (reference sequence). The CDR3 spans 13 residues. DNA of the CDR3: TGTGCCTGGAGTGTACGGGACGGCTATGGCTTCACCTTC. Protein: CAWSVRDGYGFTF.

The chain uses TRBV5-1 and TRBJ1-1; D gene unclear. Trimming removed 0 bases at V and 4 bases at J, with 7 bases between. Germline loops: CDR1 SGHRS, CDR2 YFSETQ. The CDR3 is made up of 13 amino acids. CDR3: CASSLGWATEAFF. The DNA of the CDR3 is TGCGCCAGCAGCTTGGGGTGGGCCACTGAAGCTTTCTTT.

The rearrangement uses TRBV18 and TRBJ1-5; D gene uncertain. Germline V CDR1 and CDR2: KGHSH, LQKENI. Trimming stripped 1 base from V and 7 bases from J, with 17 bases between. There are 16 residues in the CDR3. In DNA, the CDR3 is TGTGCCAGCTCACCACAGGCGGGGAACAGTCAACAGCCCCAGCATTTT. Its protein product is CASSPQAGNSQQPQHF.

In this sample, this clonotype turned up many times. This chain links TRBV7-8 with TRBJ2-3; 9 nucleotides agree with TRBD2. The CDR3 runs to 16 residues. Germline V gene lookup returns CDR1 SGHVS and CDR2 FQNEAQ. V lost 5 bases and J lost 4; bases outside the gene matches: 10. The CDR3 nucleotides are TGTGCCAGCAGCACGGGACTAGCCCAAACCTCAGATACGCAGTATTTT. It encodes CASSTGLAQTSDTQYF.

This clonotype was found a few times. The chain has TRBV18 and TRBJ1-5; D remains unclear. The germline gives CDR1 KGHSH, CDR2 LQKENI. V was trimmed by 6 bases and J by 3 bases, leaving 9 bases between them. The CDR3 contains 13 residues. The CDR3 sequence is CASSESYNQPQHF. The CDR3, as DNA: TGTGCCAGCTCCGAAAGCTACAATCAGCCCCAGCATTTT.

A note on this clonotype: This may stem from a read error, because a much larger clone lies one nucleotide away. This rearrangement joins TRBV5-4 to TRBJ2-5; D uncertain. CDR1 and CDR2 from the germline V gene are SGHNT and YYREEE (reference sequence). This CDR3 is built from 13 residues. Trimming shortened V by 4 bases and J by 4 bases, and 11 bases separated the two germline ends. CDR3 region: CASSLVAGETQYF. CDR3 coding DNA: TGTGCCAGCAGCCTCGTTGCAGGAGAGACCCAGTACTTC.

This clonotype is deemed medium-sized. The chain links TRBV29-1 to TRBJ2-3, with D hard to call. Trimming pared 6 bases from V and 5 bases from J, leaving 9 bases between. Looked up from germline, CDR1 is SQVTM and CDR2 is ANQGSEA. This CDR3 comprises 11 residues. The CDR3, as DNA: TGCAGCGTGTTCGGCCTAGATACGCAGTATTTT. Translation gives CSVFGLDTQYF.

This clonotype occurred many times. This chain links TRBV4-1 with TRBJ2-7; D not certain. CDR3 length: 17 amino acids. Germline CDR1 is MGHRA and CDR2 is YSYEKL. The germline V and J ends were trimmed by 0 bases and 0 bases, with 15 bases remaining between them. The CDR3 DNA is TGCGCCAGCAGCCAAGATTCGAGTCTCGCGAGCTCCTACGAGCAGTACTTC. Translation gives CASSQDSSLASSYEQYF.

This clonotype was picked up many times. The chain carries TRBV7-7 and TRBJ2-5; 10 bases match TRBD2. The CDR3 totals 13 residues. CDR1 SSHAT and CDR2 FNYEAQ come from the germline V gene (reference sequence). CDR3 amino acids: CATASGRAETQYF. The CDR3 region has the DNA TGTGCTACTGCGAGCGGGAGGGCTGAGACCCAGTACTTC.

This clonotype appeared a few times. The chain has TRBV6-5 and TRBJ1-1; D is possibly TRBD1 (6 bases). V lost 4 bases, J lost 0 bases, and 15 bases lay in between. In germline, CDR1 is MNHEY, CDR2 SVGAGI. The CDR3 contains 16 residues. The CDR3 loop is CASSWKRHRVNTEAFF. The CDR3 nucleotides read TGTGCCAGCAGTTGGAAAAGGCACAGGGTGAACACTGAAGCTTTCTTT.

In regard to this clonotype: A clone one base away is much larger, so this may be a read error. The CDR3 protein is CASILATASSDGYTF. The CDR3 DNA reads TGTGCCAGCATCTTAGCGACAGCCTCATCGGATGGCTACACCTTC. The rearrangement uses TRBV7-2 and TRBJ1-2; D perhaps matches TRBD1 (5 bases). There are 15 residues in the CDR3. Germline V gene lookup returns CDR1 SGHTA and CDR2 FQGNSA.

J is TRBJ2-7 and V is TRBV28; 10 nucleotides line up with TRBD2. J was trimmed by 6 bases and V by 2 bases; bases with no gene match: 10. The CDR3 runs 16 residues. CDR1 and CDR2 (germline): MDHEN, SYDVKM. CDR3 nucleotides: TGTGCCAGCAGTTTACTGCCTAGCGGGGGAATGGGCGAGCAGTACTTC. Translated, it gives CASSLLPSGGMGEQYF. The full variable domain, completed using reference TRBV28 and TRBJ2-7, is DVKVTQSSRYLVKRTGEKVFLECVQDMDHENMFWYRQDPGLGLRLIYFSYDVKMKEKGDIPEGYSVSREKKERFSLILESASTNQTSMYLCASSLLPSGGMGEQYFGPGTRLTVT.

This clonotype was observed at least ten times. The chain links TRBV5-1 to TRBJ2-5; D remains unclear. CDR3 length equals 14 residues. V shed 0 bases and J shed 2 bases, with 8 bases lying between them. CDR1 and CDR2 from the germline V gene are SGHRS and YFSETQ. CDR3 residues: CASSLGATQETQYF. CDR3 bases: TGCGCCAGCAGCTTGGGGGCAACTCAAGAGACCCAGTACTTC.

This clonotype was observed a handful of times. The gene calls are TRBV19 and TRBJ2-7; D call uncertain. The germline gives CDR1 LNHDA, CDR2 SQIVND (reference sequence). The CDR3 runs to 18 residues. Trimming left V 5 bases short and J 2 bases short, with 25 bases between. CDR3 sequence (DNA): TGTGCCAGTAGTTTCAGTCAACCGGGCCTCGGCTGGGCCTACGAGCAGTACTTC. Translation gives CASSFSQPGLGWAYEQYF.

The table lists this clonotype with a few counts. This chain joins TRBV9 and TRBJ1-1, with D tentatively TRBD1 (5 bases). The germline V gene has CDR1 SGDLS and CDR2 YYNGEE. There are 13 residues in the CDR3. Deletions cut 4 bases from V and 1 base from J, with 8 bases between. In nucleotides, the CDR3 is TGTGCCAGCAGCCTTACAGGGAACACTGAAGCTTTCTTT. Translated, it gives CASSLTGNTEAFF.

This clonotype has ten or more counts. The genes are TRBV28 and TRBJ2-7; D gene ambiguous. Germline CDR1 reads MDHEN; CDR2 reads SYDVKM. The V end lost 4 bases, the J end lost 7 bases, and 14 bases lay between the germline ends. This CDR3 is 13 amino acids long. The CDR3 DNA sequence: TGTGCCAGCAGTTCCCCAGCGACGGAGGAGCAGTACTTC. Amino acid sequence: CASSSPATEEQYF.

Ten or more counts support this clonotype. The chain links TRBV7-9 to TRBJ2-1; D is possibly TRBD2 (5 bases). The CDR3 runs to 14 residues. Deletions cut 3 bases from V and 1 base from J, with 7 bases between. CDR1 and CDR2 from the germline V gene are SEHNR and FQNEAQ (reference sequence). CDR3 protein: CASSLAGSYNEQFF. Here the CDR3 DNA reads TGTGCCAGCAGCTTGGCGGGTTCCTACAATGAGCAGTTCTTC.

The rearrangement links TRBV18 to TRBJ2-5; 8 positions match TRBD1. Germline V gene data show CDR1 as KGHSH and CDR2 as LQKENI. V shed 3 bases and J 3 bases; nucleotides not matched to a gene: 3. This CDR3 spans 14 amino acids. The CDR3, as DNA: TGTGCCAGCTCACCCCAGACAGGGGAAGAGACCCAGTACTTC. Protein: CASSPQTGEETQYF.

This clonotype is judged medium-sized. This chain connects TRBV2 to TRBJ2-1, with TRBD2 matching over 13 bases. The J segment lost 6 bases and the V segment lost 5 bases, leaving 4 bases of the junction unmatched. This CDR3 is built from 15 residues. Germline-derived CDR1 and CDR2 are SNHLY and FYNNEI. CDR3 amino acids: CASSRTSGSINEQFF. CDR3 nucleotide sequence: TGTGCCAGCAGTCGGACTAGCGGGAGTATCAATGAGCAGTTCTTC.

This clonotype is medium-sized in the sample. The chain is built from TRBV28 and TRBJ2-1, with a weak D call TRBD2 (5 bases). V shed 8 bases and J shed 7 bases, with 9 bases lying between them. The CDR3 covers 11 residues. The germline gives CDR1 MDHEN, CDR2 SYDVKM. The CDR3 coding sequence is TGTGCCAGCTCACGACTAAATGAGCAGTTCTTC. As protein: CASSRLNEQFF.

In its sample, this clonotype was seen many times. The V and J genes are TRBV6-5 and TRBJ2-5; D unclear. The CDR3 has 16 amino acids. The V gene lost 0 bases and the J gene lost 2 bases, with 13 bases spanning the gap. Per the germline V gene, CDR1 is MNHEY and CDR2 is SVGAGI. CDR3 nucleotides: TGTGCCAGCAGTTACTCGGGTTATCTGAGACAAGAGACCCAGTACTTC. This sequence encodes CASSYSGYLRQETQYF.

The genes are TRBV7-2 and TRBJ2-4; 9 bases are shared with TRBD2. CDR1 and CDR2 from the germline V gene are SGHTA and FQGNSA. This CDR3 contains 15 residues. The V segment lost 5 bases and the J segment 5 bases; nucleotides outside the gene matches: 7. This CDR3 is CASSLPGGGENIQYF. The CDR3, as DNA: TGTGCCAGCAGCCTCCCTGGCGGGGGGGAAAACATTCAGTACTTC.

The sample holds many counts of this clonotype. This chain connects TRBV7-9 to TRBJ1-6, with TRBD1 matching 8 bases. With V trimmed by 4 bases and J by 4 bases, 6 bases remained unmatched. CDR3 size: 16 residues. Per the germline V gene, CDR1 is SEHNR and CDR2 is FQNEAQ (reference sequence). In DNA form, the CDR3 reads TGTGCCAGCAGCTCTGGACAGGGCTTTTATAATTCACCCCTCCACTTT. Translated: CASSSGQGFYNSPLHF.

Of note for this clonotype: A read error may be the cause here, since a much bigger clone is one base away. The V gene is TRBV4-2, the J gene TRBJ1-4; D is perhaps TRBD1 (5 bases). Germline CDR1 and CDR2: LGHNA and YNFKEQ. The CDR3 totals 14 residues. CDR3 nucleotides: TGTGTCAGCAGCCCAGGGACGGCCCAAGAAAAACTGTTTTTT. Translating it yields CVSSPGTAQEKLFF.

The genes are TRBV5-4 and TRBJ2-5; D is tentatively TRBD1 or TRBD2 (7 bases each). V lost 6 bases and J 5 bases, leaving 17 bases between the germline ends. Germline assignment: CDR1 SGHNT and CDR2 YYREEE (reference sequence). This CDR3 has 14 residues. The CDR3 reads CASTLGGGQETQYF. For the CDR3, the DNA is TGTGCCAGCACCCTTGGGGGGGGACAGGAGACCCAGTACTTC.

V gene TRBV18 combines with J gene TRBJ1-1; D remains ambiguous. The CDR3 runs to 13 residues. Trimming cost V 1 base and J 1 base, with 4 bases left between them. Germline-derived CDR1 and CDR2 are KGHSH and LQKENI. CDR3 nucleotide sequence: TGTGCCAGCTCACCACAGGGGAACACTGAAGCTTTCTTT. Translation gives CASSPQGNTEAFF.